This passage covers 2 T cell receptor beta chains from one sample sequenced in a study of TIL therapy for anti-PD-1-resistant metastatic lung cancer. The immunoSEQ assay was v3. Clones were sequenced by immunoSEQ multiplex PCR, and TCRdb holds only the in-frame ones, with some missing. The sample gives 55,000 to 60,000 clones, about 73% of which show up once; about 1.8% is in the top ten. The time point: pre-treatment sample, taken before nivolumab and TIL therapy. The sample consisted of blood, taken at baseline. All receptors come from a person aged 25-80 years with non-small cell lung cancer.

The chain is built from TRBV28 and TRBJ2-5; D is possibly TRBD2 (7 bases). The CDR3 consists of 15 residues. Deletions cut 6 bases from V and 3 bases from J, with 17 bases between. CDR1 MDHEN and CDR2 SYDVKM come from the germline V gene. This CDR3 reads CASSMGGADKETQYF. The CDR3 DNA is TGTGCCAGCAGCATGGGGGGGGCAGACAAAGAGACCCAGTACTTC.

V is TRBV7-2 and J is TRBJ1-4, with 10 bases that match TRBD1. CDR3 length: 19 residues. The germline gives CDR1 SGHTA, CDR2 FQGNSA. Trimming removed 1 base from V and 7 bases from J; junction bases left unmatched: 15. CDR3 sequence reads: CASSLGFSGQGRAGEKLFF. CDR3 in DNA: TGTGCCAGCAGCTTAGGGTTTTCGGGACAGGGGCGCGCGGGTGAAAAACTGTTTTTT.